The 22 T cell receptor beta chains given below trace back to one sample, sequenced in a study of blood T cell repertoires in COVID-19 (dated by TCRdb to the early 2020s). Receptor libraries were prepared by the immunoSEQ multiplex PCR assay. The table comes from immuneACCESS by way of TCRdb, which keeps in-frame sequences with V and J called. Part of the clones is missing from these tables; in studies checked, under half for an unresolved V gene and the rest for unknown reasons. The sample table shows about 190,000 clones, and approximately 90% are seen once. Around 6.6% of the sample is taken by the ten largest. Sequencing input: peripheral blood. These receptors were obtained from a woman between 40 and 55 years old who had recovered from COVID-19.

The J gene is TRBJ1-5, the V gene TRBV19; a possible D gene is TRBD1 (6 bases). Germline V gene sequence: CDR1 LNHDA, CDR2 SQIVND (reference sequence). Trimming removed 5 bases from V and 0 bases from J, with 17 bases in between. The CDR3 has 17 residues. CDR3 in amino acids: CASSGPGAQYSNQPQHF. CDR3 nucleotide sequence: TGTGCCAGTAGTGGACCAGGGGCTCAATATAGCAATCAGCCCCAGCATTTT.

CDR3 DNA sequence: TGTGCCAGCAGACAGCCTCAGGGGGCGGTTGGCTACACCTTC. This gives the protein CASRQPQGAVGYTF. The gene calls are TRBV6-5 and TRBJ1-2; 8 positions agree with TRBD1. The junction had 10 bases not matched to a gene; V was cut back by 6 bases and J by 7 bases. There are 14 residues in the CDR3. Germline CDR1 MNHEY, CDR2 SVGAGI.

The CDR3 region is CATSRSLAGVTDTQYF. The CDR3 DNA follows: TGTGCCACCAGCAGATCCCTAGCGGGAGTCACAGATACGCAGTATTTT. The genes are TRBV15 and TRBJ2-3; 10 bases line up with TRBD2. Germline assignment: CDR1 LNHNV and CDR2 YYDKDF (reference sequence). The CDR3 extends over 16 amino acids. With 2 bases clipped from V and 2 bases from J, the junction kept 4 bases outside the gene matches.

This clone was seen only once. The rearrangement uses TRBV29-1 and TRBJ2-7, with 9 bases matching TRBD1. Germline V gene lookup returns CDR1 SQVTM and CDR2 ANQGSEA. The CDR3 runs to 13 residues. The ends lost 3 bases at V and 7 bases at J; junction bases unmatched: 7. Here the CDR3 reads CSVDGQGMGEQYF. The DNA for the CDR3 is TGCAGCGTTGATGGACAGGGGATGGGGGAGCAGTACTTC.

The V and J genes are TRBV18 and TRBJ1-1; the D gene is possibly TRBD1 (6 bases). Trimming shortened V by 3 bases and J by 0 bases, and 11 bases separated the two germline ends. The CDR3 length is 15 residues. Per the germline V gene, CDR1 is KGHSH and CDR2 is LQKENI. The CDR3 DNA follows: TGTGCCAGCTCACCGCTTACAGGGCTGAACACTGAAGCTTTCTTT. Amino acid sequence: CASSPLTGLNTEAFF.

The rearrangement joins TRBV19 to TRBJ2-2; TRBD1 might be the D (5 bases). Between the trimmed V and J ends, which lost 6 bases and 1 base, there was a span of 12 bases. The CDR3 is 15 amino acids. Germline CDR1 reads LNHDA; CDR2 reads SQIVND (reference sequence). The CDR3, as DNA: TGTGCCAGTAGCTCCGACAGCCTGAACACCGGGGAGCTGTTTTTT. Its protein is CASSSDSLNTGELFF.

The chain is built from TRBV6-6 and TRBJ1-2; the match to TRBD1 covers 11 bases. Looked up from germline, CDR1 is MNHNY and CDR2 is SVGAGI (reference sequence). This CDR3 spans 15 amino acids. J gave up 6 bases and V 2 bases, and 5 bases lay outside the gene matches. This CDR3 reads CASSYPGQGAHGYTF. CDR3 DNA: TGTGCCAGCAGTTACCCCGGACAGGGGGCGCATGGCTACACCTTC.

The V and J genes are TRBV10-3 and TRBJ2-7; the match to TRBD2 covers 12 bases. This CDR3 is 13 amino acids long. After removal of 11 bases from V and 5 bases from J, the junction contained 7 bases not matched to a gene. The germline V gene has CDR1 ENHRY and CDR2 SYGVKD. In DNA form, the CDR3 reads TGTGCCGTGACTAGCGGGAGTGCCAACGAGCAGTACTTC. Residues: CAVTSGSANEQYF.

The rearrangement joins TRBV11-1 to TRBJ2-2; no clear D. The CDR3 totals 12 residues. Germline CDR1 reads SGHAT; CDR2 reads FQDESV (reference sequence). Trimming took off 7 bases at V and 6 bases at J, with 9 bases between the two ends. The CDR3 nucleotides read TGTGCCAGCACCTCAGTGTCCGGGGAGCTGTTTTTT. Translating gives CASTSVSGELFF.

The chain uses TRBV7-6 and TRBJ2-1; D gene unclear. Germline CDR1 reads SGHVS; CDR2 reads FNYEAQ. The V end was cut by 0 bases, the J end by 10 bases, with 7 bases between. The CDR3 is made up of 12 amino acids. The CDR3 nucleotides read TGTGCCAGCAGCTTAGCGCACGGGGAGCAGTTCTTC. It encodes CASSLAHGEQFF.

The rearrangement links TRBV12-5 to TRBJ2-1, with a tentative D call TRBD1 (5 bases). Germline lookup yields CDR1 LGHNT and CDR2 FRNRAP. The CDR3 sequence is 15 residues long. Trimming left V 5 bases short and J 8 bases short, with 19 bases between. The CDR3, as DNA: TGTGCTAGTGGTACACAAGGGGCTTCTGGGCATGAGCAGTTCTTC. Translated, it gives CASGTQGASGHEQFF.

This chain uses TRBV30 with TRBJ2-3; weak D call: TRBD1 (6 bases). V shed 2 bases and J shed 2 bases, with 17 bases lying between them. In germline, CDR1 is GTSNPN, CDR2 SVGIG (reference sequence). The CDR3 covers 16 residues. The CDR3 spells CAWSPPPRTVTDTQYF. In DNA form, the CDR3 reads TGTGCCTGGAGTCCGCCTCCCCGGACAGTCACAGATACGCAGTATTTT.

This clone occurred a few times. The V call is TRBV30, the J call TRBJ1-1; weak D call: TRBD1 (6 bases). In germline, CDR1 is GTSNPN, CDR2 SVGIG (reference sequence). The ends were cut back, 0 bases at V and 1 base at J, with 6 bases in the middle. The CDR3 has 13 residues. CDR3 bases: TGTGCCTGGAGTGTGGACAGGAACACTGAAGCTTTCTTT. It specifies CAWSVDRNTEAFF.

This rearrangement joins TRBV10-3 to TRBJ2-7; 14 nucleotides line up with TRBD2. Trimming cost V 4 bases and J 5 bases; bases outside gene matches: 25. The germline CDR1 and CDR2 sequences are ENHRY and SYGVKD. This CDR3 has 22 residues. As DNA, the CDR3 is TGTGCCATCAGTGGGAGGGCAGAGGTGGGTCGTGGGACTAGCGGGAGAGGCAACGAGCAGTACTTC. It codes for CAISGRAEVGRGTSGRGNEQYF.

The J gene is TRBJ1-2, the V gene TRBV3-1 (or the pseudogene TRBV3-2), with 10 bases fitting TRBD1. The CDR3 is made up of 16 amino acids. Germline V gene lookup returns CDR1 LGHDT and CDR2 YNNKEL (reference sequence). V dropped 0 bases and J dropped 7; count of bases not matched to a gene: 8. As DNA, the CDR3 is TGTGCCAGCAGCCAAGATCCCGGGACAGGGGTTAGTGGCTACACCTTC. Its protein is CASSQDPGTGVSGYTF.

The CDR3 protein is CASSQIGGASGYTF. The CDR3 nucleotides are TGTGCCAGCAGCCAAATCGGGGGGGCGTCTGGCTACACCTTC. The chain recombines TRBV3-1 (or the pseudogene TRBV3-2) with TRBJ1-2; D might be TRBD1 (6 bases). This CDR3 contains 14 residues. Germline V lookup: CDR1 LGHDT, CDR2 YNNKEL (reference sequence). Trimming removed 2 bases at V and 7 bases at J, with 14 bases between.

This clone appeared a single time. Germline is not matched at one junction end, which may reflect a read error. CDR3 nucleotides: TGTGCCAGCAGACCGGGAGGACCCTCCAACGAGCAGTACTTC. Translating it yields CASRPGGPSNEQYF. This sequence joins TRBV28 and TRBJ2-7, with 7 bases aligning to TRBD2. Germline CDR1 and CDR2: MDHEN and SYDVKM. The CDR3 runs 14 residues.

The V call is TRBV10-3, the J call TRBJ1-6; 7 bases are a match to TRBD1. Germline V gives CDR1 ENHRY, CDR2 SYGVKD. V shed 3 bases, J shed 0 bases, and the junction held 8 bases outside the gene matches. The CDR3 loop spans 18 amino acids. CDR3 amino acids: CAISDSGQVSSYNSPLHF. The CDR3 bases are TGTGCCATCAGTGATTCCGGACAGGTTAGCTCCTATAATTCACCCCTCCACTTT.

The CDR3 loop reads CAWSGTLTPYGYTF. DNA for the CDR3: TGTGCCTGGAGTGGGACACTTACGCCTTATGGCTACACCTTC. The V call is TRBV30, the J call TRBJ1-2, with D perhaps matching TRBD1 (5 bases). The CDR3 is 14 residues long. V lost 1 base, J lost 5 bases, and 14 bases lay in between. Per germline, CDR1 GTSNPN and CDR2 SVGIG (reference sequence).

The V gene is TRBV6-5, the J gene TRBJ2-7; the D gene is possibly TRBD1 (6 bases). The CDR3 loop spans 15 amino acids. The germline gives CDR1 MNHEY, CDR2 SVGAGI. V was pared by 7 bases and J by 2 bases, with 18 bases between. This chain's CDR3 is CASNPRADSPYEQYF. DNA for the CDR3: TGTGCCAGCAACCCCAGGGCGGACAGCCCCTACGAGCAGTACTTC.

CDR3 sequence: CASSSTEVNEKLFF. The CDR3 DNA is TGTGCCAGCAGTTCGACCGAGGTGAATGAAAAACTGTTTTTT. V and J are TRBV28 and TRBJ1-4; D remains ambiguous. V shed 4 bases and J shed 5 bases, with 11 bases lying between them. Per germline, CDR1 MDHEN and CDR2 SYDVKM. The CDR3 is 14 amino acids. Based on the CDR3 plus reference TRBV28 and TRBJ1-4, the full variable domain is DVKVTQSSRYLVKRTGEKVFLECVQDMDHENMFWYRQDPGLGLRLIYFSYDVKMKEKGDIPEGYSVSREKKERFSLILESASTNQTSMYLCASSSTEVNEKLFFGSGTQLSVL.

The V call is TRBV30, the J call TRBJ1-1; possible D gene TRBD1, 5 bases. Germline V gives CDR1 GTSNPN, CDR2 SVGIG (reference sequence). V shed 2 bases and J shed 8 bases, with 18 bases lying between them. The CDR3 runs to 14 residues. The chain's CDR3 is CAWSFGGTPQEAFF. The DNA for the CDR3 is TGTGCCTGGAGTTTCGGTGGGACTCCTCAAGAAGCTTTCTTT.